This T cell receptor (beta chain) appears in the sequencing data of a study of T cells after yellow fever vaccination. This CDR3 has 12 amino acids. The V end was cut by 8 bases, the J end by 5 bases, with 12 bases between. Per the germline V gene, CDR1 is MNHEY and CDR2 is SVGAGI. Universal primer sites and UMIs were introduced during 5'RACE template-switching synthesis of TCR cDNA. TCRdb re-derived calls from the 5' RACE reads in MiXCR, one entry per CDR3 protein. The sample includes some 120,000 distinct CDR3 sequences, 13% to 15% of them seen just once. Points from the study as a whole: Researchers cautioned that FACS-sorted repertoires could harbor abundant clonotypes contaminating from the bulk population.

Concerning this clonotype: Its antigen is unidentified.

This chain uses TRBV6-5 with TRBJ1-2, with D tentatively TRBD1 (6 bases). Source: CD8+ T cells sorted from PBMCs, taken 5 days after the yellow fever booster vaccination. The receptor comes from a man aged 18-30 years who received the YFV17D yellow fever vaccine. CDR3 nucleotide sequence: TGTGCCAGCGGACAGACTGTATATGGCTACACCTTC. Its translation: CASGQTVYGYTF.